The T cell receptor (beta chain) described here comes from a study of blood T cells in healthy people across ages (dated by TCRdb to between 2014 and 2017). For the study in its entirety: Template switching captured roughly one uniquely barcoded TCR beta cDNA molecule per two T cells in model experiments. The study measured age-related changes in TCR beta repertoire diversity using deep sequencing normalized with unique cDNA molecular identifiers. Using the same blood draw, the study looked at two additional independent replicas of 1 million unique cDNA reads for two donors, one aged 18 to 30 and the other aged 80 or older. The donors were split into four age groups: young (average 16 years), middle-aged (roughly 42), aged (more than 55) and long-lived (roughly 77). Study-wide findings and limitations: Observed TCR beta diversity per million T cells fell roughly linearly with age, and a significant reduction was already apparent by age around 39. The long-lived group showed more naive CD4+ T cells, fewer expanded clones and increased TCR diversity than the aged group, suggesting age selection. Since profiling was done on bulk unsorted PBMCs, naive and antigen-experienced compartments could not be conclusively compared. Estimates of total diversity from one million sequenced T cells were regarded as lower bounds and underestimates. Because donor CMV infection status was unknown, age-related changes in expanded clonotypes were potentially confounded. A strong correlation was found between observed TCR beta diversity and the percentage of naive T cells measured by flow cytometry.

Taken from the germline V gene, the CDR1 and CDR2 loops are MDHEN and SYDVKM. V is shortened by 8 bases, J by 0 bases, and the region joining them spans 17 bases. Spanning cysteine to phenylalanine, the CDR3 consists of 17 amino acids. Only the CDR3 DNA stays, 51 bases, in frame from base 1. The approximately 40 donors, aged about 6 to 95 years, were systemically healthy Caucasian individuals from Russia. Approximately 9.7 milliliters of peripheral blood were drawn from each donor into EDTA-treated Vacutainer tubes. PBMCs were isolated by Ficoll-Paque density-gradient centrifugation, with at least 6 million obtained per sample. Trizol reagent was used to extract total RNA from PBMCs, with at least 6 micrograms per sample. The percentages of naive CD45RAhigh/CD27high T cells were determined by flow cytometry on a PBMC aliquot from every donor. This clonotype was picked up a small number of times. No cognate antigen has been identified for it. A much larger clone sits a single nucleotide away, making a read error possible.

Libraries were made using 5' RACE. Sequenced using an Illumina HiSeq 2500. A second PCR of roughly 6 to 11 cycles was run with a J-beta primer mix and a sample-barcoded 5' primer. A unique molecular identifier was introduced onto each TCR beta cDNA molecule by a template-switch 5' adaptor carrying 12 random nucleotides. Each sample yielded at least 3 million CDR3-containing paired-end reads. All of the RNA was converted into first-strand cDNA using the Mint cDNA synthesis kit, with a TRBC-specific oligonucleotide serving as the primer. Following uracil-DNA glycosylase treatment, a first 18-cycle PCR with universal primers M1SS and BC2_uni_R was performed on all cDNA. Regarding the original processing steps: Normalization of each sample was performed by random selection of 1 million high-quality reads, each carrying a distinct molecular identifier. Reads with shared molecular identifiers were discarded instead of being binned into consensus sequences. CDR3 identification, clonotype clustering and error correction used MiTCR with a Q25 quality threshold and the strictest error-elimination algorithm. A nonparametric unseen species model using Euler transformation provided a lower-bound estimate of total TCR beta diversity. TCRdb applied fastp at Q25 and MiXCR to the public reads, then kept only in-frame beta chains. Each CDR3 protein gets just one entry, which takes the most common genes and DNA from the rows behind it. In this record, the V and J calls reflect TCRdb's handling and not the investigators' own analysis. The sample profile shows approximately 900,000 distinct CDR3 sequences; almost 30% of them were found once. The top ten hold roughly 10% of the sample.

These data were also reused for a study on T cells of mothers and their children. As noted in the second study: Nine systemically healthy Caucasian individuals served as donors, namely three mothers together with their six children. cDNA synthesis consumed the entire amount of extracted RNA, loaded at around 1.5 ug RNA in each 15 ul reaction. In the second PCR, the M1S primer introduced both the sample barcodes and 2-4 random nucleotides. More than 8 million TCR beta CDR3 reads were obtained from each mother, and approximately 3 million reads were obtained from each child. TCR recombination output is similarly shaped by thymic selection in related and unrelated pairs, with a minor effect exerted by inherited differences. Related mother-child pairs always showed normalized repertoire overlap that was slightly higher than in unrelated mother-child pairs, though the difference was never significant. With a sensitivity of about 100 clones per million clonotypes, no persistent microchimeric T cell clones were detected. To look for features that set related mother-child pairs apart from unrelated individuals, the researchers ran deep NGS to compare the TCR beta repertoires of mothers and children. The mean age was roughly 44 +/- 4 years for the mothers and 11 +/- 4 years for the children. Libraries were sequenced on Illumina HiSeq 2000 with 100+100 nt paired-end reads after adapter ligation with NEBNext reagents. To prevent cross-contamination, the mother and child libraries were prepared a month apart and were sequenced in separate runs. For each donor, somewhere between about 450,000 and 2,000,000 distinct TCR beta clonotypes were identified. Naive TCR beta clonotypes were estimated from low-frequency clonotypes matched to each donor's FACS-determined naive share, without sorting.

The sample taken for sequencing was blood. The origin of this receptor is a woman between 35 and 50 years old in good health. The rearrangement joined TRBV28 to TRBJ2-6, with TRBD2 perhaps the D gene, on 6 matching bases. This receptor carries the CDR3 CASGIGGLSSGANVLTF. Read as DNA, the sequence is TGTGCCAGCGGTATCGGCGGACTAAGCTCTGGGGCCAACGTCCTGACTTTC.